The present T cell receptor beta chain was sequenced within a study of cytomegalovirus exposure and HLA in healthy donors (dated by TCRdb to 2017 to 2019). For the study in its entirety: In an earlier analysis of approximately 500 of the donors, 276 Gb of sequence data and about 110 million unique TCR beta sequences from roughly 200 million T cells were reported. An early release covering over 500 HLA-typed donors comprised approximately 290 gigabases of sequencing data and tens of millions of unique TCR sequences. Of the 398 genotyped donors, 75% to 85% were placed in the genetic ancestry cluster associated with self-reported Caucasian donors. The study aimed to test whether cataloging public T cell receptors could reveal signatures of past pathogen exposure. Using immunosequencing, the study profiled T cell repertoires from some 670 subjects and related those repertoires to cytomegalovirus serostatus. Along with the approximately 650-subject first cohort, a separate validation cohort of some 130 different subjects was used. High-throughput TCR immunosequencing, statistical association of individual TCRs with disease status, and machine learning were combined to predict cytomegalovirus infection status. A later analysis re-examined previously published TCR beta repertoires from just over 650 donors and added high-resolution HLA genotyping to investigate patterns of TCR occurrence. Rather than drawing on any new phenotypic data, the later analysis identified candidate immune exposures from TCR beta sequences and the way those sequences occurred across donors. To decide whether each TCR beta V gene segment behaved as functional or pseudogenic, an earlier analysis of over 500 of the donors relied on high-throughput TCR beta sequencing. Donor age, sex, ethnicity and CMV serostatus were collected together with the repertoire data. In a later genetic analysis, genome-wide SNP genotypes for about 55% of the roughly 700 donors were used, and that subset was treated as a discovery cohort. All discovery cohort repertoires had been generated using a single sequencing platform. Class I and class II HLA loci were covered by the typing at four-digit resolution. The number of donors typed differed by locus, with roughly 620-630 for A, B, C, DRB1 and DQB1, around 500 for DQA1, some 570 for DPA1, and approximately 470 for DPB1. Several DR-DQ haplotypes were treated as single units for association and clustering because of strong linkage in the cohort. Among over 350 genotyped donors of the cohort, an average of 235,054 unique TCR beta nucleotide sequences were sequenced per donor, roughly 18% of them non-productive. The study at large found these results: A cluster of highly shared sequence variants was judged likely to represent a technical artifact of the sequencing pipeline. This cohort had only TCR beta chains sequenced, and the lack of alpha or paired-chain data limited which features could be detected. The study listed 164 TCR beta chains as associated with cytomegalovirus. A further reported finding was that TCR beta sequences accurately predicted the HLA-A and HLA-B alleles for most subjects in the first cohort. In vitro tests confirmed that a few of the cytomegalovirus-associated TCR beta chains recognize cytomegalovirus antigens. In a later analysis, the rate of TCR association differed among HLA loci, with DRB1 alleles having the most associated TCRs and HLA-C alleles having the fewest. The presence/absence analyses assumed that sequencing depth was roughly uniform across donors, and that assumption may not be true. Assigning TCR associations to individual alleles was difficult when HLA alleles, especially DR and DQ, strongly co-occurred. A later genetic analysis reported fewer N-insertions in productive TCRs among donors in an Asian-associated ancestry cluster than the roughly 620-donor mean. Some IMGT-functional V segments, including TRBV6-2 and TRBV6-3, could not be told apart with the 87-base-pair reads, so those segments were excluded. The earlier analysis of around 600 of the donors excluded approximately 15 rarely observed V segments, including chromosome 9 orphons, because counts were too low. V-gene and J-gene trimming of TCR beta chains was associated with a missense DCLRE1C variant in a later genetic analysis, and the association was replicated in an independent cohort. It was suggested by the authors that the approach could potentially be generalized to other disease states and immunological phenotypes. In an earlier analysis of over 550 of the donors, most TCR beta V segments were observed in productive rearrangements about 87% or about 30% of the time, broadly matching IMGT annotations. Linkage disequilibrium might explain the correlated functional status among segregating V segments, but an unknown experimental factor could not be excluded. The classifier was reported to diagnose cytomegalovirus status with high specificity and sensitivity in both the original cohort and the validation cohort. Several of the top co-occurrence clusters appeared to be linked to parvovirus B19, influenza, CMV and Epstein-Barr virus, according to a later analysis. Immune exposure information for the cohort was limited to CMV serostatus. A later analysis found that most CMV-associated TCR beta chains appeared HLA-restricted, with HLA associations seemingly driven largely by CMV exposure. HLA typing was unavailable for some donors at each locus, so association tests used only the typed subset. At a false discovery rate of 0.05, a later analysis linked under 20,000 TCR beta sequences to specific HLA alleles. Most TCR sequences were observed very rarely across donors, whereas some public TCRs were present in many individuals. A later analysis found that HLA-associated TCR beta chains were more clonally expanded and had lower generation probabilities than equally common non-associated chains.

The cohort consisted of more than 650 healthy bone marrow donors. Cohort members were all nominally healthy when sampled, although unrecorded immune exposures were likely present. The donor was CMV seronegative and was included in the group of 352 seronegative cohort members. Each donor provided a peripheral blood sample, and peripheral blood mononuclear cells were used for TCR beta sequencing. The Qiagen DNeasy Blood Extraction Kit was used to extract genomic DNA from the blood cell samples. From cysteine to phenylalanine, the CDR3 is 18 amino acids long. The CDR3 DNA has 54 bases and is translated from base 1. Trimming leaves V shorter by 0 bases and J shorter by 2 bases, with the junction holding 8 bases beyond the gene matches. According to the germline V gene, CDR1 reads SGHRS and CDR2 reads YFSETQ. A word on this clone: The antigen it recognizes is unknown. Base-call qualities are not available, and no considerably larger clone is one nucleotide away.

The method was the immunoSEQ multiplex PCR assay. For the multiplex PCR, a mixture combining 60 forward primers for TCR Vbeta segments and 13 reverse primers for TCR Jbeta segments was used. A multiplex PCR assay on genomic DNA amplified the CDR3 region of rearranged TCR beta genes. Amplified TCR beta libraries were sequenced as 87-base-pair reads on the Illumina HiSeq System. Under the source paper's analysis protocol: A later analysis tallied roughly 80 million unique TCR beta chains across the 666 repertoires, and some 10 million of those chains were shared by two or more donors. Raw reads were error-corrected and collapsed into unique sequences with a nearest-neighbor algorithm that merged closely related sequences to remove PCR and sequencing errors. CDR3 sequences were aligned to IMGT reference sequences to assign V, D and J gene segments. Each retained sequence needed at least a six-nucleotide match to both a V gene segment and a J gene segment. Rearrangements were called productive when the CDR3 lacked stop codons and stayed in frame with V and J; all others were non-productive. CDR3 was defined according to IMGT convention as the region running from the second conserved V-encoded cysteine to the conserved J-encoded phenylalanine. The earlier analysis of 587 of the donors excluded any sequence lacking an unambiguous match to a single V gene segment. In an earlier analysis of a few hundred of the donors, a V segment was called functional when productive rearrangements were above 56.7%, and segregating when the standard deviation between donors exceeded 5%. A statistical classification framework was built to diagnose cytomegalovirus status from the catalog of TCR beta chain sequences. In a later analysis, TCR nucleotide sequences were compared against IMGT/GENE-DB human TR gene sequences so that V and J genes could be assigned. Using the TCRdist pipeline, a later analysis assigned CDR3 sequences along with most-parsimonious VDJ recombination scenarios. In a later analysis, each TCR beta chain was defined by its CDR3 amino acid sequence together with its V-gene family, and reads without a unique V-gene family were excluded. To address suspected cross-contamination and a sequencing artifact, a later analysis removed 592 highly shared, low-generation-probability nucleotide sequences. In a later analysis, a clonal expansion index was calculated for each public chain from normalized within-repertoire ranks of inferred template counts. In a later analysis, generation probabilities were computed with a VDJ recombination model fitted to out-of-frame rearrangements, and the resulting probabilities were checked against IGoR. In a later analysis, TCR-TCR, TCR-HLA and TCR-CMV co-occurrence was scored with hypergeometric tests, and a repertoire-size bias correction was applied to TCR pairs. A later analysis estimated false discovery rates by permuting HLA or CMV assignments 20 times. In a later analysis, co-occurring TCRs were grouped using DBSCAN, with TCRdist sequence similarity added in when clustering inside HLA-allele-positive subsets. Co-occurrence clustering excluded repertoires with fewer than 30,000 or more than 120,000 public chains, plus five with anomalous nucleotide sharing. TCRdb limited this immuneACCESS table to in-frame rearrangements with V and J called. A share of clones is missing; checked studies link under half to unresolved V genes, and the rest is unexplained. The V and J calls and clone size are taken from that table; D and trimming were inferred from the DNA. The sample yields about 200,000 clones; 65% to 80% were counted once. Together, the top ten hold 1.7% of the sample.

The sequence was collected from a man aged 45 to 65 in good health and CMV-seronegative. Material for sequencing was PBMCs. The rearrangement combines TRBV5-1 with TRBJ2-3, with 11 bases in between that match TRBD2. The CDR3 sequence is CASSLGSGRAPTTDTQYF. The bases are TGCGCCAGCAGCTTGGGTAGCGGGAGGGCCCCGACCACAGATACGCAGTATTTT.